Included here is one T cell receptor beta chain sequence, with context. This entry comes from a study of blood T cell repertoires in COVID-19. The authors' processing: Researchers report that nucleated cell counts were estimated from reference gene primer amplification. Method: immunoSEQ multiplex PCR; TCRdb's copy keeps in-frame clones and lacks some. The V and J calls and the clone size are those of that table, but D and trimming were determined from the DNA. Here the sample spans just under 20,000 clones, approximately 95% being singletons. CDR1 SGHDT and CDR2 YYEEEE come from the germline V gene. CDR3 length: 15 residues. Germline trimming cut 4 bases from V and 1 base from J; bases unmatched to any gene: 7.

J is TRBJ1-1 and V is TRBV5-6, with 7 bases fitting TRBD1. The sequence was collected from a woman aged 50 to 60 with active COVID-19. The specimen was peripheral blood. CDR3 in amino acids: CASSLNRGRNTEAFF. The CDR3 DNA reads TGTGCCAGCAGCCTAAACAGGGGCAGGAACACTGAAGCTTTCTTT.